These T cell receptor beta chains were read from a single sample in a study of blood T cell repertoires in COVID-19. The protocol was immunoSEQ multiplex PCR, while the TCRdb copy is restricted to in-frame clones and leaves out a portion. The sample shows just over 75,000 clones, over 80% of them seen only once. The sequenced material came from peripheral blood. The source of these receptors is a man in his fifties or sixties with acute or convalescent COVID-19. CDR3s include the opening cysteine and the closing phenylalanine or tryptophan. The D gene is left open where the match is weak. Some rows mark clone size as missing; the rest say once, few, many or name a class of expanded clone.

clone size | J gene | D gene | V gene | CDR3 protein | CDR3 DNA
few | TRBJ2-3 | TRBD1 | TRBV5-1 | CASSPGQGVTDTQYF | TGCGCCAGCAGCCCGGGACAGGGTGTCACAGATACGCAGTATTTT
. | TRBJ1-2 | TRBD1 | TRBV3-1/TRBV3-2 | CASSQAGGANYGYTF | TGTGCCAGCAGCCAAGCAGGGGGAGCTAACTATGGCTACACCTTC
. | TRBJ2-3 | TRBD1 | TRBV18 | CASSPPSTGGGTDTQYF | TGTGCCAGCTCACCACCGTCGACAGGGGGCGGCACAGATACGCAGTATTTT
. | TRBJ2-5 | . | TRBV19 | CASSIGTRGQETQYF | TGTGCCAGTAGTATCGGCACACGGGGCCAAGAGACCCAGTACTTC
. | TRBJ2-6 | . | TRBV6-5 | CASTRGFGGANVLTF | TGTGCCAGCACCAGGGGTTTTGGTGGGGCCAACGTCCTGACTTTC
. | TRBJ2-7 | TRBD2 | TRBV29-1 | CSVAGGSLAGRDYEQYF | TGCAGCGTTGCTGGGGGATCCTTAGCGGGAAGAGACTACGAGCAGTACTTC
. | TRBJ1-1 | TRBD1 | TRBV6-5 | CASSRTGNTEAFF | TGTGCCAGCAGTCGGACAGGGAACACTGAAGCTTTCTTT
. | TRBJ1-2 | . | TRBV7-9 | CASSFSLSYTF | TGTGCCAGCAGCTTTAGCTTAAGCTACACCTTC
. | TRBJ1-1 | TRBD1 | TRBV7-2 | CASSSQTGGTEAFF | TGTGCCAGCAGCTCTCAAACAGGGGGCACTGAAGCTTTCTTT
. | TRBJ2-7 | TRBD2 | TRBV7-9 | CASSRFTSGRAHEQYF | TGTGCCAGCAGCCGCTTCACTAGCGGGAGGGCCCACGAGCAGTACTTC
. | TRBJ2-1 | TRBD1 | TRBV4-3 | CASSQPDRGNNEQFF | TGCGCCAGCAGCCAGCCCGACAGGGGGAACAATGAGCAGTTCTTC
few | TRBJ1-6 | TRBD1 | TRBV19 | CASTGTGVTSPLHF | TGTGCCAGTACCGGGACAGGGGTTACTTCACCCCTCCACTTT
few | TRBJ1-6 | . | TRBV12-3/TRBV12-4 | CASSLLINSPLHF | TGTGCCAGCAGTTTACTTATTAATTCACCCCTCCACTTT
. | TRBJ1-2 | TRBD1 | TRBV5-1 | CASSLSTGAGYGYTF | TGCGCCAGCAGCTTGAGCACAGGGGCGGGCTATGGCTACACCTTC
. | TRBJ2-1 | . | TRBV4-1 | CASSQEEQRQFF | TGCGCCAGCAGCCAAGAAGAGCAGCGCCAGTTCTTC
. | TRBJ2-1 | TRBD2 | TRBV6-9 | CASSPLAGCFEQFF | TGTGCCAGCAGCCCACTAGCGGGGTGTTTCGAGCAGTTCTTC
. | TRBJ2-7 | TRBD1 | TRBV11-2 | CASSLSTGGYEQYF | TGTGCCAGCAGCTTATCCACAGGGGGCTACGAGCAGTACTTC
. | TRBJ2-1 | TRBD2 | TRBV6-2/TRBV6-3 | CASSHPGGVLGNEQFF | TGTGCCAGCAGTCACCCGGGGGGAGTCCTAGGCAATGAGCAGTTCTTC
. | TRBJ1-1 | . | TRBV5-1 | CASSPGHANTEAFF | TGCGCCAGCAGCCCGGGACACGCGAACACTGAAGCTTTCTTT
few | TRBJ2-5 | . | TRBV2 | CASNSGRGETQYF | TGTGCCAGTAACAGCGGGCGTGGGGAGACCCAGTACTTC
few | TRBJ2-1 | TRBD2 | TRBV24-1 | CATSDPTSGRGHEQFF | TGTGCCACCAGTGACCCCACTAGCGGGAGAGGGCATGAGCAGTTCTTC
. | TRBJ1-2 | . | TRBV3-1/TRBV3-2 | CASSQDVGQSYGYTF | TGTGCCAGCAGCCAAGATGTCGGACAGAGCTATGGCTACACCTTC
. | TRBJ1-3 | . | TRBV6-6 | CASSGRTGNTIYF | TGTGCCAGCAGCGGGAGGACTGGAAACACCATATATTTT
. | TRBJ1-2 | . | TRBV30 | CAWGEGNYGYTF | TGTGCCTGGGGGGAGGGGAACTATGGCTACACCTTC
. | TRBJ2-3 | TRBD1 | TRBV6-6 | CASSTTGGTDTQYF | TGTGCCAGCAGTACCACAGGGGGGACAGATACGCAGTATTTT
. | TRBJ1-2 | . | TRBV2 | CASSQTGIEGYTF | TGTGCCAGCAGTCAAACAGGGATTGAGGGCTACACCTTC
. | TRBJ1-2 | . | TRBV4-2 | CASSQGRQLYGYTF | TGTGCCAGCAGCCAAGGACGACAGCTCTATGGCTACACCTTC
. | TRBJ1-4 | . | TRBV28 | CASSLAGSTNEKLFF | TGTGCCAGCAGTTTAGCAGGCTCAACTAATGAAAAACTGTTTTTT
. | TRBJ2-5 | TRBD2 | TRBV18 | CASSLRTSEKETQYF | TGTGCCAGCTCACTCAGGACTAGCGAGAAAGAGACCCAGTACTTC
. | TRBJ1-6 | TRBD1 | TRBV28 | CASSFSRTGHSPLHF | TGTGCCAGCAGTTTTTCCAGGACAGGGCATTCACCCCTCCACTTT
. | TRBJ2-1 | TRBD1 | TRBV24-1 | CATSERTGGNEQFF | TGTGCCACCAGTGAGCGGACAGGGGGCAATGAGCAGTTCTTC
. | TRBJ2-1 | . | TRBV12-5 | CASGNPSGYISYNEQFF | TGTGCTAGTGGGAATCCCAGCGGATACATCTCCTACAATGAGCAGTTCTTC